This T cell receptor beta chain was sequenced for a study of T-cell reconstitution after alpha-beta-depleted transplantation in children. General observations from the study: T cells produced anew were the main source of T-cell counts and diversity one year after transplant. Surviving recipient T cells and intrathymic progenitors accounted for some patients' high TCRbeta diversity at day 60. Expanded clones from the graft, numbering several hundred, reportedly supplied alpha-beta T cells about two months after transplant.

Germline CDR1 reads SGHVS; CDR2 reads FNYEAQ. This CDR3 spans 17 amino acids. V was cut by 3 bases and J by 0 bases, with 14 bases left in between. A library of TCRbeta sequences, prepared with unique molecular identifiers, was generated. In TCRdb, the PCR reads were re-called with MiXCR into one record per CDR3 protein. The top ten hold around an eighth of the sample, which has about 580,000 distinct CDR3 sequences, 23% seen once. With regard to this clonotype: Antigen specificity is unknown.

Specimen: PBMCs, mostly from graft donor cells, collected 360 days after TCRalphabeta/CD19-depleted stem cell transplant. The chain employs TRBV7-6 and TRBJ2-2; D gene uncertain. The TCR sequence derives from a boy younger than two who had a stem cell transplant for acute myeloid leukemia, so the T cells may come from the graft donor. The CDR3 region has the DNA TGTGCCAGCAGCTTCCACCCGATGAACTCGAACACCGGGGAGCTGTTTTTT. It encodes CASSFHPMNSNTGELFF.